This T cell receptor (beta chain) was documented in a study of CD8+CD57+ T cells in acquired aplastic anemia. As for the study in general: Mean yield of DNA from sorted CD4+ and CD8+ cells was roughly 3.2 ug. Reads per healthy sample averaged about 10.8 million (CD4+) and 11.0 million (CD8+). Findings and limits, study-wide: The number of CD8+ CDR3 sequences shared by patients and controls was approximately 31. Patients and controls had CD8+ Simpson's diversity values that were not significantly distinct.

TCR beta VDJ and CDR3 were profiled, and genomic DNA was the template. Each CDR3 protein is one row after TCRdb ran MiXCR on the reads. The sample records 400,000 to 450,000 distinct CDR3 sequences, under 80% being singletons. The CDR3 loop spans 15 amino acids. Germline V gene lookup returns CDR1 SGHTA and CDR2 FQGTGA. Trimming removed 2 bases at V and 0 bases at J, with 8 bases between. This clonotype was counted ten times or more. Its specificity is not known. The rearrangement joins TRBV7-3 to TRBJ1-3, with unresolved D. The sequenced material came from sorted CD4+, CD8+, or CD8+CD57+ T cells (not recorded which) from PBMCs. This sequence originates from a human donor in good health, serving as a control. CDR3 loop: CASSLGPSSGNTIYF. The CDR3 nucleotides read TGTGCCAGCAGCTTAGGGCCGAGCTCTGGAAACACCATATATTTT.